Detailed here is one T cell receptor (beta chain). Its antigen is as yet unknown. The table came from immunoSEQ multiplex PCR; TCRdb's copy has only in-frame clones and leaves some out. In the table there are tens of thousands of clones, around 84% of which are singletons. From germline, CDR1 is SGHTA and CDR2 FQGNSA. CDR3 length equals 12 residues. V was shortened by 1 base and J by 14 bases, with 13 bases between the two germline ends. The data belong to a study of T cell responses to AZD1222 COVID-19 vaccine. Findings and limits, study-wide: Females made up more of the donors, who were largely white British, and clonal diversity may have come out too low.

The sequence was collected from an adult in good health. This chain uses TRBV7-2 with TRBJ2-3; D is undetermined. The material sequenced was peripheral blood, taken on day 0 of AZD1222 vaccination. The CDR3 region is CASSLVAPPGYF. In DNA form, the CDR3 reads TGTGCCAGCAGCTTAGTTGCACCGCCAGGGTATTTT. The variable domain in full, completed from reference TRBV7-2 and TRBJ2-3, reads GAGVSQSPSNKVTEKGKDVELRCDPISGHTALYWYRQSLGQGLEFLIYFQGNSAPDKSGLPSDRFSAERTGGSVSTLTIQRTQQEDSAVYLCASSLVAPPGYFGPGTRLTVL.